Shown below are 8 T cell receptor beta chains from a single sample sequenced in a study of T cell repertoires in aging, cancer and after chemotherapy. TCR beta rearrangements were amplified from peripheral blood genomic DNA. Rearranged V-D-J TRB sequences were amplified with a mixed TRB-A/B primer pool. TCRdb fed the multiplex PCR reads into MiXCR, producing one record per CDR3 protein. The repertoire holds 5,500 to 7,000 distinct CDR3 sequences, with roughly a fifth as singletons. Sequencing used blood. The receptors here all came from a human donor with a blood cancer.

This clonotype appeared a few times. The gene calls are TRBV20-1 and TRBJ1-5, with a tentative D call TRBD1 (5 bases). V dropped 6 bases and J dropped 7 bases, with 13 bases sitting between them. This CDR3 spans 12 amino acids. CDR1 and CDR2 from the germline V gene are DFQATT and SNEGSKA (reference sequence). CDR3 sequence (DNA): TGCAGTGCCTTACGGGGGACCCAGCCCCAGCATTTT. As protein: CSALRGTQPQHF.

In its sample, this clonotype is medium-sized. The chain has TRBV6-6 and TRBJ1-1, with a possible D match to TRBD1 (5 bases). Germline V gives CDR1 MNHNY, CDR2 SVGAGI (reference sequence). The V and J ends lost 6 bases and 1 base respectively, with 9 bases between them. CDR3 size: 13 residues. The DNA for the CDR3 is TGTGCCAGCAGCCGTGGACAGAACACTGAAGCTTTCTTT. It is translated as CASSRGQNTEAFF.

This chain links TRBV5-5 with TRBJ2-3, with 8 positions matching TRBD2. V was clipped by 7 bases and J by 2 bases; unmatched bases: 6. CDR3 length equals 14 residues. The V gene's germline CDR1 is SGHKS and CDR2 YYEKEE (reference sequence). The CDR3 DNA follows: TGTGCCAGCCCCGGGGGGGGGGCCACAGATACGCAGTATTTT. It yields the protein CASPGGGATDTQYF.

This clonotype was recorded a few times. This rearrangement joins TRBV5-1 to TRBJ2-7, with D tentatively TRBD1 (6 bases). Germline V CDR1 and CDR2: SGHRS, YFSETQ. This CDR3 region has 16 residues. V shed 4 bases and J shed 0 bases, with 17 bases lying between them. The CDR3 DNA sequence: TGCGCCAGCAGCCCGGACAGCTCAATGGGCTCCTACGAGCAGTACTTC. This sequence encodes CASSPDSSMGSYEQYF.

V gene TRBV20-1 combines with J gene TRBJ1-2; 7 bases agree with TRBD1. V lost 1 base, J lost 2 bases, and 4 bases stayed unmatched. This CDR3 contains 14 residues. Per germline, CDR1 DFQATT and CDR2 SNEGSKA (reference sequence). The CDR3 protein is CSARAGGENYGYTF. CDR3 nucleotide sequence: TGCAGTGCTAGAGCAGGGGGAGAGAACTATGGCTACACCTTC.

This clonotype has a handful of counts. The J gene is TRBJ2-3, the V gene TRBV20-1, with no clear D. The CDR3 runs to 15 residues. V lost 5 bases and J lost 4, with 19 bases in between. Germline V CDR1 and CDR2: DFQATT, SNEGSKA (reference sequence). In DNA form, the CDR3 reads TGCAGTGCTCCCCGTAAGGACGGTGAGCCAGATACGCAGTATTTT. Encoded protein: CSAPRKDGEPDTQYF.

This clonotype was recorded a few times. V gene TRBV10-3 combines with J gene TRBJ1-1, with D perhaps matching TRBD1 (5 bases). The germline V gene encodes CDR1 ENHRY and CDR2 SYGVKD. The CDR3 spans 12 residues. V was cut by 9 bases and J by 2 bases, with 10 bases left in between. The CDR3 DNA follows: TGTGCCATATCGACAGCTAACACTGAAGCTTTCTTT. As protein: CAISTANTEAFF.

By share, this clonotype ranks as medium-sized. CDR3 protein: CASSSKTPTLAGGYTF. CDR3 nucleotide sequence: TGTGCCAGCAGCTCCAAAACACCGACTCTTGCGGGGGGCTACACCTTC. The chain uses TRBV5-6 and TRBJ1-2, with D uncertain. The CDR3 runs 16 residues. Trimming took off 3 bases at V and 8 bases at J, with 23 bases between the two ends. The germline V gene encodes CDR1 SGHDT and CDR2 YYEEEE.